What follows is one TCR beta chain and its context. This sample was taken from a study of blood T cell repertoires in COVID-19. On the study more broadly: Samples taken during acute and convalescent COVID-19 were collected in the United States, Italy and Spain. Sources were T cells, B-cell-depleted T cells, or PBMCs; the material itself was cDNA or gDNA.

Authors' methods: The assay estimated nucleated cells by amplifying reference gene primers. The data were produced by immunoSEQ multiplex PCR, yet TCRdb's version contains in-frame clones alone and is incomplete. That table gives V, J and clone size, and the DNA gave D and trimming. The sample contains roughly 76,000 clones, around 87% of which appear only once. The CDR3 has 15 residues. V was trimmed by 3 bases and J by 3 bases, leaving 13 bases between them. Germline-derived CDR1 and CDR2 are SGHTA and FQGNSA. The sequencing input was peripheral blood. V is TRBV7-2 and J is TRBJ2-3, with a tentative D call TRBD1 (6 bases). The receptor comes from a woman aged 80 or older with active or convalescent COVID-19. The CDR3 spells CASSLWGRRTDTQYF. Written as DNA, the CDR3 is TGTGCCAGCAGCTTGTGGGGGCGTAGGACAGATACGCAGTATTTT.